Listed below are T cell receptor beta chains from one sample, sequenced in a study of T-cell memory formation after mild COVID-19. TCRdb reprocessed the 5' RACE reads via MiXCR and lists one record per CDR3 protein. The sample carries 470,000 or so distinct CDR3 sequences, 20% recorded once. The sequencing sample was made of PBMCs or a T cell subset sorted from them (not recorded which). The receptor set was obtained from an adult woman who had mild COVID-19 (a few samples of this study predate the infection). Cell type and time point are not known. Each CDR3 is given with its conserved first and last residue. D genes are given only for firm matches. Size tells how often a clone was seen (once, few, many) or the class of an expanded clone, and some rows leave it out.

TRBJ2-2 TRBV12-3/TRBV12-4 TRBD1 - TGTGCCAGCAGTGGTACTACAGGGGTGAGCACCGGGGAGCTGTTTTTT CASSGTTGVSTGELFF
TRBJ2-1 TRBV29-1 TRBD2 few TGCAGCGTTGAAGATGCGACTAGCGGGAGGAGCAATGAGCAGTTCTTC CSVEDATSGRSNEQFF
TRBJ2-5 TRBV20-1 - few TGCAGTGCTCTGACAGGCCTCCAAGAGACCCAGTACTTC CSALTGLQETQYF
TRBJ2-7 TRBV27 - few TGTGCCAGCAGTTTATCCGGGACACCACTCTACGAGCAGTACTTC CASSLSGTPLYEQYF
TRBJ1-1 TRBV6-6 - - TGTGCCAGCATTTCAAGGGGGGGGACTGAAGCTTTCTTT CASISRGGTEAFF
TRBJ2-7 TRBV20-1 TRBD2 - TGCAGTGCTGTCCCTGCGGGGGGCGAGCAGTACTTC CSAVPAGGEQYF
TRBJ2-7 TRBV12-3/TRBV12-4 - few TGTGCCAGCAGTACGAGACAGCGCCTTCGGGGTTACGAGCAGTACTTC CASSTRQRLRGYEQYF
TRBJ2-3 TRBV11-2 - many TGTGCCAGCAGGCCCATCGGTGCTAGAGGAGACGGCACGCAGTATTTT CASRPIGARGDGTQYF
TRBJ2-7 TRBV2 TRBD1 few TGTGCCAGCAAACCGGACAGGGGGCAGTACGAGCAGTACTTC CASKPDRGQYEQYF
TRBJ2-5 TRBV6-5 - - TGTGCCAGCAAGTTTAGTTTATCAGAGACCCAGTACTTC CASKFSLSETQYF
TRBJ1-1 TRBV7-2 TRBD1 few TGTGCCAGCAGAGCCCCAGGGGGGGCTGAAGCTTTCTTT CASRAPGGAEAFF
TRBJ2-3 TRBV20-1 - - TGCAGTGCTAGAAAGGAGTCGGTGGGCACAGATACGCAGTATTTT CSARKESVGTDTQYF
TRBJ2-1 TRBV25-1 - few TGTGCCAGCAGTGAGGTTACTAGCCTTAACAATGAGCAGTTCTTC CASSEVTSLNNEQFF
TRBJ2-3 TRBV7-6 - few TGTGCCAGCAGCCCCGCGAGCGGCGGTACAGATACGCAGTATTTT CASSPASGGTDTQYF
TRBJ2-7 TRBV27 - - TGTGCCAGCAGTTTATTGTTGGGGTACCAGCAGTACTTC CASSLLLGYQQYF
TRBJ1-1 TRBV11-3 - - TGTGCCAGCAGCTTAGTAGGGAACGGCGTCACTGAAGCTTTCTTT CASSLVGNGVTEAFF
TRBJ1-5 TRBV7-2 TRBD1 few TGTGCCAGCAGCTTATGGACAGGGGATATGGGTCAGCCCCAGCATTTT CASSLWTGDMGQPQHF
TRBJ2-1 TRBV29-1 TRBD2 many TGCAGGGTCATAGCGGGGGGTTACAATGAGCAGTTCTTC CRVIAGGYNEQFF
TRBJ2-2 TRBV5-1 - - TGCGCCAGCAGCTCGGACGGGTACACCGGGGAGCTGTTTTTT CASSSDGYTGELFF
TRBJ2-5 TRBV4-2 - few TGTGCCAGCAGCCCCGAACTGGGGGGCCTGGAGACCCAGTACTTC CASSPELGGLETQYF
TRBJ1-5 TRBV5-1 - few TGCGCCAGCAGCTTAATATCGGGCCAGCCCCAGCATTTT CASSLISGQPQHF
TRBJ2-5 TRBV3-1 - - TGTGCCAGCAGCCAATCCGTATGGACCCAGTACTTC CASSQSVWTQYF
TRBJ2-7 TRBV18 TRBD2 - TGTGCCAGCTCACCCTCCGGGGGGTCCGAGCAGTACTTC CASSPSGGSEQYF
TRBJ2-7 TRBV20-1 TRBD2 - TGCAGTGCTAGAGGGCCTAGCGGGAGTCCCTACGAGCAGTACTTC CSARGPSGSPYEQYF
TRBJ1-1 TRBV24-1 - - TGTGCCACCAGTGAAACGGGACAGAACACTGAAGCTTTCTTT CATSETGQNTEAFF
TRBJ1-1 TRBV7-9 TRBD1 - TGTGCCAGCAGCCGCCGCACAGGGGGCAACACTGAAGCTTTCTTT CASSRRTGGNTEAFF
TRBJ2-7 TRBV6-2/TRBV6-3 TRBD2 few TGTGCCAGCAGTTCCCGTTCTAGCGGGAGAGTCTACGAGCAGTACTTC CASSSRSSGRVYEQYF
TRBJ2-1 TRBV4-1 TRBD2 - TGCGCCAGCAGCCAGTCGCTAGCGGGGGGGGATGAGCAGTTCTTC CASSQSLAGGDEQFF
TRBJ2-7 TRBV6-4 TRBD1 - TGTGCCAGCAGTCGGGACAGTATCGGCGAGCAGTACTTC CASSRDSIGEQYF
TRBJ2-5 TRBV27 - few TGTGCCAGCAGGGTCAGACCCCAAGATACCCAGTACTTC CASRVRPQDTQYF
TRBJ2-7 TRBV6-6 - few TGTGCCAGCAGTTATCCAGGTGAGGGACGCCTCTCCTACGAGCAGTACTTC CASSYPGEGRLSYEQYF
TRBJ1-1 TRBV20-1 - few TGCAGTGCTAGGGGGTTTGCTGAAGCTTTCTTT CSARGFAEAFF
TRBJ1-5 TRBV6-2/TRBV6-3 - - TGTGCCAGCAGTAACACCGGCCTGGGCAATCAGCCCCAGCATTTT CASSNTGLGNQPQHF
TRBJ1-2 TRBV20-1 - - TGCAGTGCTACGGGGGCTTCGGGCTATGGCTACACCTTC CSATGASGYGYTF
TRBJ1-4 TRBV2 - - TGTGCCAGCACCCCCAGCGCAACTAATGAAAAACTGTTTTTT CASTPSATNEKLFF